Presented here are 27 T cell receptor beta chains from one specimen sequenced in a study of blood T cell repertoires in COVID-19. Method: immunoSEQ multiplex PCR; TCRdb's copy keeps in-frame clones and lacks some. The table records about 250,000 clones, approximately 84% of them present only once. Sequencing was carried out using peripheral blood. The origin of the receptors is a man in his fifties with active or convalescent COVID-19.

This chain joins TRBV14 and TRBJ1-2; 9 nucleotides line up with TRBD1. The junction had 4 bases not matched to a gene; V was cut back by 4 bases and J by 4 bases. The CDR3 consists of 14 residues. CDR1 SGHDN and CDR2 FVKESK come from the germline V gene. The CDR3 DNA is TGTGCCAGCAGCCCCTACAGGGGGCTCTATGGCTACACCTTC. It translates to CASSPYRGLYGYTF.

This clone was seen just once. The CDR3 nucleotides read TGTGCCAGCAGCTCGGTCTCCGCAGATACGCAGTATTTT. Translation gives CASSSVSADTQYF. This chain uses TRBV5-4 with TRBJ2-3; D ambiguous. This CDR3 has 13 amino acids. Germline CDR1 SGHNT, CDR2 YYREEE (reference sequence). Trimming stripped 3 bases from V and 4 bases from J, with 9 bases between.

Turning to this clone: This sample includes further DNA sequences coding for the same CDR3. In DNA, the CDR3 is TGTGCCTGGAGTGTAACAGGGGGGTATGGCTACACCTTC. As protein: CAWSVTGGYGYTF. This chain uses TRBV30 with TRBJ1-2, with TRBD1 matching over 8 bases. There are 13 residues in the CDR3. With 0 bases clipped from V and 5 bases from J, the junction kept 2 bases outside the gene matches. Germline V gene data show CDR1 as GTSNPN and CDR2 as SVGIG (reference sequence).

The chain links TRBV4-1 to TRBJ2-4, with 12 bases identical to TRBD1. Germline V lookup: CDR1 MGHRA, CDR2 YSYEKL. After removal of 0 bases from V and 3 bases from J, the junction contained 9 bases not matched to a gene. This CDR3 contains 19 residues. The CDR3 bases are TGCGCCAGCAGCCAAGAACGGGACAGGGGGCAATTTGGCAAAAACATTCAGTACTTC. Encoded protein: CASSQERDRGQFGKNIQYF.

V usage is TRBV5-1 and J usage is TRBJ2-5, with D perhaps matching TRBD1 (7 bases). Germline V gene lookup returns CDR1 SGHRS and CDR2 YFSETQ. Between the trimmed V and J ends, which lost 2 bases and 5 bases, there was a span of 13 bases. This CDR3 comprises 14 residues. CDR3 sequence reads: CASSLTGAGETQYF. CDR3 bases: TGCGCCAGCAGCTTAACAGGGGCGGGGGAGACCCAGTACTTC.

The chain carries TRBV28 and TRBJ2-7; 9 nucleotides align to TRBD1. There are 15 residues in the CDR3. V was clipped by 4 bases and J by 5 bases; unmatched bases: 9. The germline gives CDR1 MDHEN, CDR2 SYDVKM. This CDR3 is CASSSPGTGSHEQYF. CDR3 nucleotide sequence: TGTGCCAGCAGTTCCCCCGGGACAGGGAGCCACGAGCAGTACTTC.

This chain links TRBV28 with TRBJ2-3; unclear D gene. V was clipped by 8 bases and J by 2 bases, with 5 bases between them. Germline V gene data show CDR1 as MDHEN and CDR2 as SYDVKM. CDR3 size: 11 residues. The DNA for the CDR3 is TGTGCCAGCGGGCCCACAGATACGCAGTATTTT. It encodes CASGPTDTQYF.

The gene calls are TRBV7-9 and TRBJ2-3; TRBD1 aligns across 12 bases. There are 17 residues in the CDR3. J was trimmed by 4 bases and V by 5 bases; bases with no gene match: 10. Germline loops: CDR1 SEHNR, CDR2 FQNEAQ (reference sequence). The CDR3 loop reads CASSPGDRGLSPDTQYF. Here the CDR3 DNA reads TGTGCCAGCAGCCCCGGGGACAGGGGGCTGAGCCCAGATACGCAGTATTTT.

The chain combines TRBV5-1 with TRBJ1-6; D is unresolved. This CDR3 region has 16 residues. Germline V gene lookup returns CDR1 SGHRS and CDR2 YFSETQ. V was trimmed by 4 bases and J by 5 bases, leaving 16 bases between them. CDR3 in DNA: TGCGCCAGCAGCCCAATGCGGTCAGAGAATAATTCACCCCTCCACTTT. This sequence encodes CASSPMRSENNSPLHF.

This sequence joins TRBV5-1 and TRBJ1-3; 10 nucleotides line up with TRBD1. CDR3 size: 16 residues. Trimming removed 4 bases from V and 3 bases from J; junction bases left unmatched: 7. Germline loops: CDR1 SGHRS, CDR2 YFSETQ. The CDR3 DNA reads TGCGCCAGCAGCAGGACCGGGACAGGGGTTGGAAACACCATATATTTT. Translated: CASSRTGTGVGNTIYF.

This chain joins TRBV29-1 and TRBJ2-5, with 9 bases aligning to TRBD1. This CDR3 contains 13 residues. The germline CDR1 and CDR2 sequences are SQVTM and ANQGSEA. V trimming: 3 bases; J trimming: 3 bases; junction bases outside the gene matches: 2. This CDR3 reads CSVEGQGKETQYF. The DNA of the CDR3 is TGCAGCGTTGAGGGACAGGGTAAAGAGACCCAGTACTTC.

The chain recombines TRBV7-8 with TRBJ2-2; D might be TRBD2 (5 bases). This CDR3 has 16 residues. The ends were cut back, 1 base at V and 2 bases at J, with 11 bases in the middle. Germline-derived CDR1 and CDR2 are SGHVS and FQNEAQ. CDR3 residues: CASSLGEGSNTGELFF. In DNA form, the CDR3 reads TGTGCCAGCAGCTTAGGCGAGGGCTCAAACACCGGGGAGCTGTTTTTT.

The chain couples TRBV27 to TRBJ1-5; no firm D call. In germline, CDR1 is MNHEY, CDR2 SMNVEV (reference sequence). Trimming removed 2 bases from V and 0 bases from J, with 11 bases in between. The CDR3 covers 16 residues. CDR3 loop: CASSLKEPYSNQPQHF. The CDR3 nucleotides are TGTGCCAGCAGTTTAAAAGAGCCTTATAGCAATCAGCCCCAGCATTTT.

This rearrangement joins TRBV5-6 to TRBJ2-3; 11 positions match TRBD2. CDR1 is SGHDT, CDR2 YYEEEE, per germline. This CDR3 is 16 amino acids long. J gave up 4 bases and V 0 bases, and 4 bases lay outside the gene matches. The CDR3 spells CASSLGLAGWSDTQYF. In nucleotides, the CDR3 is TGTGCCAGCAGCTTGGGACTAGCGGGGTGGTCAGATACGCAGTATTTT.

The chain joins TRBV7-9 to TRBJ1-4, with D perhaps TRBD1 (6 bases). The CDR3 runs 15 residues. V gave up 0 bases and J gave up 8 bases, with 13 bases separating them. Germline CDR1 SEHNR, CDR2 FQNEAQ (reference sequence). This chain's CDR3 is CASSLATQGGEKLFF. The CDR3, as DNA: TGTGCCAGCAGCTTAGCGACACAGGGTGGCGAAAAACTGTTTTTT.

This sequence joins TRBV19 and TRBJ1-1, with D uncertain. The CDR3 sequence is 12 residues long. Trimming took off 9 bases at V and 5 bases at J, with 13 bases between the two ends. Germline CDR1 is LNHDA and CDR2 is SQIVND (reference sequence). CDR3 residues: CASTTRSTEAFF. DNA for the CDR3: TGTGCCAGCACCACCCGTAGTACTGAAGCTTTCTTT. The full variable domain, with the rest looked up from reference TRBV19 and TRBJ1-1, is DGGITQSPKYLFRKEGQNVTLSCEQNLNHDAMYWYRQDPGQGLRLIYYSQIVNDFQKGDIAEGYSVSREKKESFPLTVTSAQKNPTAFYLCASTTRSTEAFFGQGTRLTVV.

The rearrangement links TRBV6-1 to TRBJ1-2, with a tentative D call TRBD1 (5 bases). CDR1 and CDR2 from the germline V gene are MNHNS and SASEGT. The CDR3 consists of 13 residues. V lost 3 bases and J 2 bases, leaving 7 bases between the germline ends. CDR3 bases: TGTGCCAGCAGTGAGGCAGGGAACTATGGCTACACCTTC. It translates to CASSEAGNYGYTF.

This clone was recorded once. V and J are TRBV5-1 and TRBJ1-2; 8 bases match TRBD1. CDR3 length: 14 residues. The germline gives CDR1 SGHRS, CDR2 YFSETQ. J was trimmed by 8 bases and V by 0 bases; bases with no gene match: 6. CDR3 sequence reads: CASSLGQGFGGYTF. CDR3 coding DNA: TGCGCCAGCAGCTTGGGACAGGGGTTCGGGGGCTACACCTTC.

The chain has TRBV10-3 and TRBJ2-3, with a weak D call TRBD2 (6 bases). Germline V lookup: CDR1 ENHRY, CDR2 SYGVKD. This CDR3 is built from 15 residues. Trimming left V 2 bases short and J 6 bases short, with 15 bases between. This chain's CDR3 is CAISERDWMGDTQYF. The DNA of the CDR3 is TGTGCCATCAGTGAGCGGGACTGGATGGGGGATACGCAGTATTTT.

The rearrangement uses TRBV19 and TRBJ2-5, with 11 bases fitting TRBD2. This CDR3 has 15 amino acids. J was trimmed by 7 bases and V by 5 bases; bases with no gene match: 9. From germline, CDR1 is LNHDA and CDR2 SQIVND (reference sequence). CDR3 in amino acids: CASSSIAGGTRTQYF. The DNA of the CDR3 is TGTGCCAGTAGTTCCATAGCGGGGGGGACTCGGACCCAGTACTTC.

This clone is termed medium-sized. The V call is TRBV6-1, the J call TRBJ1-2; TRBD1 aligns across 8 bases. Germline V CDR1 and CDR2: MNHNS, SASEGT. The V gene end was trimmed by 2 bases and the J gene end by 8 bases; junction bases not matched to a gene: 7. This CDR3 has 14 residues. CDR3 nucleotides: TGTGCCAGCAGTGAACAGACAGGGGAGCGGGGCTACACCTTC. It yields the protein CASSEQTGERGYTF.

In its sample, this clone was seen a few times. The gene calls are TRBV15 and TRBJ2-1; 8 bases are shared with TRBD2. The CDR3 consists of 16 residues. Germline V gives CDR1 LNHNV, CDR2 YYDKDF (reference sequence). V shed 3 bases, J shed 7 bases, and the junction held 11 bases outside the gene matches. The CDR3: CATSSLQAGGPNEQFF. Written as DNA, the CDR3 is TGTGCCACCAGCAGTCTTCAGGCGGGGGGACCTAATGAGCAGTTCTTC.

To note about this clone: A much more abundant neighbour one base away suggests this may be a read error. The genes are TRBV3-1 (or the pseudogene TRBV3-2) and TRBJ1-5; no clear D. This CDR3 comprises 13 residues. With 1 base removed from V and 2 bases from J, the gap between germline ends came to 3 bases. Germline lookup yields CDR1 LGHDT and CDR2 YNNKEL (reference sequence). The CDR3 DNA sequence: TGTGCCAGCAGCCAAGCAGGCAATCAGCCCCAGCATTTT. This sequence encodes CASSQAGNQPQHF.

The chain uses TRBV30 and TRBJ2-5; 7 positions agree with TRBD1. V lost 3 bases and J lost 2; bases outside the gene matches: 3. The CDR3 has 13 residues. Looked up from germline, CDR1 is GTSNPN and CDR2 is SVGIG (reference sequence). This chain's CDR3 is CAWRGGRQETQYF. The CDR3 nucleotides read TGTGCCTGGAGAGGGGGCAGACAAGAGACCCAGTACTTC.

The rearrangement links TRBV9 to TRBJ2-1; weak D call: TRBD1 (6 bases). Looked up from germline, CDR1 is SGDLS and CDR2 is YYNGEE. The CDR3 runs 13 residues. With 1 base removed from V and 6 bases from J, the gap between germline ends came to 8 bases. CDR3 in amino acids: CASSVQGTNEQFF. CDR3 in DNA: TGTGCCAGCAGCGTACAGGGGACCAATGAGCAGTTCTTC.

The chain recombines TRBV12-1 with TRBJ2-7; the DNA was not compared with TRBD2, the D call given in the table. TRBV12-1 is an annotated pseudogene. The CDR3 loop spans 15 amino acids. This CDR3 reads CASSPPPHSSYEQYF. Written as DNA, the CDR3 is TGTGCCAGCAGCCCCCCTCCCCATAGCTCCTACGAGCAGTACTTC.

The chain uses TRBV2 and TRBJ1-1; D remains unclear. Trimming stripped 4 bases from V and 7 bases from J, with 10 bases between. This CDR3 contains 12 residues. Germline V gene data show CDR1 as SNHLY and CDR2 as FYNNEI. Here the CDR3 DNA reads TGTGCCAGCAGTGCCGGGTTCGGTGAAGCTTTCTTT. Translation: CASSAGFGEAFF.